This T cell receptor beta chain was identified in a study of cytomegalovirus exposure and HLA in healthy donors. The CDR3 runs 18 residues. This clone was counted a few times. No antigen is known for it. Regarding the study as a whole: Across donors, most TCRs were seen rarely, yet some public ones were widespread. Upon later analysis, HLA-associated TCR beta chains proved more clonally expanded than other, equally common chains. Published work reported that the classifier diagnosed cytomegalovirus status with high specificity and sensitivity. Because they were indistinguishable, some V segments, including TRBV6-2 and TRBV6-3, were excluded.

PCR was performed using 60 Vbeta and 13 Jbeta primers. Sequencing used immunoSEQ multiplex PCR; TCRdb keeps in-frame clones, though not all of them. The data hold about 160,000 clones, with roughly 81% observed a single time. This clonotype was sampled from a woman in her fifties or sixties in good health and CMV-seronegative. The V call is TRBV21-1, the J call TRBJ2-3; the table's D call, TRBD2, has no DNA check behind it. TRBV21-1 is classified as a pseudogene. Sequencing was carried out using PBMCs. The CDR3 DNA sequence: TGTGCCAGCAGCAAAGAGGCGCTAGAAGCAACTAGCACAGATACGCAGTATTTT. This sequence encodes CASSKEALEATSTDTQYF.